A selection of T cell receptor beta chains follows, all from one sample in a study of T cell repertoires in aging, cancer and after chemotherapy. TCRdb analysed the multiplex PCR reads with MiXCR anew, one entry per CDR3 protein. Altogether some 580 distinct CDR3 sequences are present, 33% being singletons, with the ten largest covering around 80%. Material: blood. Receptors originate from a human donor with a blood cancer. The CDR3 runs from the conserved cysteine through the conserved F or W. Fields, in order: D gene, J gene, V gene, clone size, CDR3 DNA, CDR3 protein. The D gene is left open where the match is weak. Rows may omit the clone size; those that give it use once, few, many or a size class.

d_call: TRBD2; j_call: TRBJ2-2; v_call: TRBV20-1; clone_size: medium-sized; cdr3_nt: TGCAGTGCTAGAGACCTAGCGGGTCACACCGGGGAGCTGTTTTTT; cdr3_aa: CSARDLAGHTGELFF
d_call: TRBD1; j_call: TRBJ1-4; v_call: TRBV6-1; clone_size: medium-sized; cdr3_nt: TGTGCCAGCAGTGAAGGCCCAGGGGGGGAAAAACTGTTTTTT; cdr3_aa: CASSEGPGGEKLFF
d_call: TRBD2; j_call: TRBJ2-5; v_call: TRBV19; clone_size: medium-sized; cdr3_nt: TGTGCCAGTAGTATGACTAGCGGGAGTTTGGAGACCCAGTACTTC; cdr3_aa: CASSMTSGSLETQYF
d_call: -; j_call: TRBJ2-7; v_call: TRBV6-2/TRBV6-3; clone_size: -; cdr3_nt: TGTGCCAGCAGTTACGGCCCCAGCTCCTACGAGCAGTACTTC; cdr3_aa: CASSYGPSSYEQYF
d_call: TRBD1; j_call: TRBJ1-2; v_call: TRBV29-1; clone_size: -; cdr3_nt: TGCAGCGTTGAACTCGCACCGGGACAGCCAATTTTGAACTATGGCTACACCTTC; cdr3_aa: CSVELAPGQPILNYGYTF
d_call: -; j_call: TRBJ2-3; v_call: TRBV5-6; clone_size: -; cdr3_nt: TGTGCCAGCAGCTTGTGGGGAGAAACAGATACGCAGTATTTT; cdr3_aa: CASSLWGETDTQYF
d_call: TRBD2; j_call: TRBJ2-2; v_call: TRBV4-1; clone_size: -; cdr3_nt: TGCGCCAGCAGCCCTATAGGACTAGCGGGGACCGGGGAGCTGTTTTTT; cdr3_aa: CASSPIGLAGTGELFF
d_call: TRBD1; j_call: TRBJ2-7; v_call: TRBV20-1; clone_size: -; cdr3_nt: TGCAGTGCTACGACGGGACAGAGCTCCTACGAGCAGTACTTC; cdr3_aa: CSATTGQSSYEQYF
d_call: -; j_call: TRBJ2-7; v_call: TRBV27; clone_size: medium-sized; cdr3_nt: TGTGCCAGCAGTTTGGCTGGCGGCTTCTCCTACGAGCAGTACTTC; cdr3_aa: CASSLAGGFSYEQYF
d_call: TRBD1; j_call: TRBJ1-2; v_call: TRBV29-1; clone_size: medium-sized; cdr3_nt: TGCAGCGTAGGGACAGGGATCTATGGCTACACCTTC; cdr3_aa: CSVGTGIYGYTF
d_call: TRBD1; j_call: TRBJ1-3; v_call: TRBV6-6; clone_size: -; cdr3_nt: TGTGCCAGCAGTGCGGGACAGGCGACTGGAAACACCATATATTTT; cdr3_aa: CASSAGQATGNTIYF
d_call: TRBD2; j_call: TRBJ2-7; v_call: TRBV19; clone_size: large; cdr3_nt: TGTGCCAGTAGTTTGACTAGCTCTAGCTCCTACGAGCAGTACTTC; cdr3_aa: CASSLTSSSSYEQYF
d_call: -; j_call: TRBJ2-1; v_call: TRBV6-1; clone_size: -; cdr3_nt: TGTGCCAGCAGTGTAGACAGGGACTGGAACAATGAGCAGTTCTTC; cdr3_aa: CASSVDRDWNNEQFF
d_call: TRBD2; j_call: TRBJ2-3; v_call: TRBV15; clone_size: -; cdr3_nt: TGTGCCACCAGCACCCCCAAAGGGACTAGCGGTACAGATACGCAGTATTTT; cdr3_aa: CATSTPKGTSGTDTQYF
d_call: -; j_call: TRBJ2-7; v_call: TRBV6-6; clone_size: few; cdr3_nt: TGTGCCAGCAGGGGCGCAGGCTCCTACGAGCAGTACTTC; cdr3_aa: CASRGAGSYEQYF
d_call: -; j_call: TRBJ2-1; v_call: TRBV12-3/TRBV12-4; clone_size: -; cdr3_nt: TGTGCCAGCAGTTTATACGGGAGTGTAAATGAGCAGTTCTTC; cdr3_aa: CASSLYGSVNEQFF
d_call: -; j_call: TRBJ2-6; v_call: TRBV6-1; clone_size: medium-sized; cdr3_nt: TGTGCCAGCAGTGAAGCGCAGGCCAGCGGGGCCAACGTCCTGACTTTC; cdr3_aa: CASSEAQASGANVLTF
d_call: TRBD1; j_call: TRBJ2-4; v_call: TRBV28; clone_size: few; cdr3_nt: TGTGCCAGCAGTTCTACCCCCATCGACAGGGGGCGGCACTTC; cdr3_aa: CASSSTPIDRGRHF
d_call: TRBD1; j_call: TRBJ1-1; v_call: TRBV19; clone_size: medium-sized; cdr3_nt: TGTGCCAGTAGTCCACGGGACAGGCTGAACACTGAAGCTTTCTTT; cdr3_aa: CASSPRDRLNTEAFF
d_call: TRBD2; j_call: TRBJ2-7; v_call: TRBV20-1; clone_size: -; cdr3_nt: TGCAGTGCTCCTCGGACTAGCTCCTACGAGCAGTACTTC; cdr3_aa: CSAPRTSSYEQYF
d_call: -; j_call: TRBJ2-7; v_call: TRBV2; clone_size: medium-sized; cdr3_nt: TGTGCCAGCAGACCACAGGGATCCTACGAGCAGTACTTC; cdr3_aa: CASRPQGSYEQYF
d_call: -; j_call: TRBJ1-6; v_call: TRBV11-2; clone_size: -; cdr3_nt: TGTGCCAGCAGCACCCCAAGGGACCCGGGGTCACCCCTCCACTTT; cdr3_aa: CASSTPRDPGSPLHF
d_call: TRBD1; j_call: TRBJ2-1; v_call: TRBV6-5; clone_size: -; cdr3_nt: TGTGCCAGCAAAATACTCGGACAGGCCTACAATGAGCAGTTCTTC; cdr3_aa: CASKILGQAYNEQFF
d_call: TRBD2; j_call: TRBJ2-1; v_call: TRBV7-9; clone_size: large; cdr3_nt: TGTGCCAGCAGCTCCAGAGGGACTAGCGGGAGTTGGAATGAGCAGTTCTTC; cdr3_aa: CASSSRGTSGSWNEQFF
d_call: -; j_call: TRBJ2-2; v_call: TRBV19; clone_size: medium-sized; cdr3_nt: TGTGCCAGTCAGGGGTCTGCGAACACCGGGGAGCTGTTTTTT; cdr3_aa: CASQGSANTGELFF
d_call: TRBD1; j_call: TRBJ1-5; v_call: TRBV18; clone_size: -; cdr3_nt: TGTGCCAGCTCCTCCGGGACAGTCAATCAGCCCCAGCATTTT; cdr3_aa: CASSSGTVNQPQHF
d_call: -; j_call: TRBJ2-6; v_call: TRBV20-1; clone_size: -; cdr3_nt: TGCAGTGCGGTCGGACGAAGCCCCTCTGGGGCCAACGTCCTGACTTTC; cdr3_aa: CSAVGRSPSGANVLTF
d_call: -; j_call: TRBJ1-5; v_call: TRBV12-3/TRBV12-4; clone_size: few; cdr3_nt: TGTGCCAGCAGTCGGGACAATAGCAATCAGCCCCAGCATTTT; cdr3_aa: CASSRDNSNQPQHF
d_call: -; j_call: TRBJ2-7; v_call: TRBV19; clone_size: medium-sized; cdr3_nt: TGTGCCAGTAGTCCAACTTCCGGCTTAGCCGGGTACGAGCAGTACTTC; cdr3_aa: CASSPTSGLAGYEQYF
d_call: -; j_call: TRBJ1-1; v_call: TRBV6-1; clone_size: few; cdr3_nt: TGTGCCAGCACACTGAACAGGGACACTGAAGCTTTCTTT; cdr3_aa: CASTLNRDTEAFF
d_call: TRBD1; j_call: TRBJ2-6; v_call: TRBV20-1; clone_size: few; cdr3_nt: TGCAGTGCTAGTCTTCGGGACAGAGACTTCTCTGGGGCCAACGTCCTGACTTTC; cdr3_aa: CSASLRDRDFSGANVLTF
d_call: TRBD2; j_call: TRBJ2-1; v_call: TRBV6-5; clone_size: -; cdr3_nt: TGTGCCAGCAGGTCGATACTAGCGGGTGCAGCCCGGGAGCAGTTCTTC; cdr3_aa: CASRSILAGAAREQFF